Following are 15 T cell receptor beta chains from one sample sequenced in a study of T cells of healthy individuals. One entry per CDR3 protein results from TCRdb running MiXCR on the 5' RACE reads. The sample contains about 63,000 distinct CDR3 sequences, about a sixth of which appear only once. These receptors were collected from a human donor in good health.

There are many counts of this clonotype. V and J are TRBV12-3 or TRBV12-4 and TRBJ1-5; 7 bases map to TRBD1. The CDR3 totals 16 residues. V shed 5 bases and J 0 bases; nucleotides not matched to a gene: 7. DNA for the CDR3: TGTGCCAGCAGTCTCGGGACAGTTTATAGCAATCAGCCCCAGCATTTT. Protein: CASSLGTVYSNQPQHF.

The DNA of the CDR3 is TGTGCCAGCAACCAATACGGGGGGAGCACAGATACGCAGTATTTT. The encoded protein is CASNQYGGSTDTQYF. This sequence joins TRBV11-2 and TRBJ2-3; 7 bases align to TRBD2. The CDR3 is 15 residues long. Germline values: CDR1 SGHAT, CDR2 FQNNGV. The trim removed 7 bases at V and 0 bases at J, leaving 7 bases unmatched.

CDR3 sequence (DNA): TGTGCCAGCAGTCCCCCCGGTAAATTTGGCTACACCTTC. As protein: CASSPPGKFGYTF. The rearrangement joins TRBV12-3 or TRBV12-4 to TRBJ1-2; D unclear. Trimming cost V 5 bases and J 7 bases, with 14 bases left between them. This CDR3 region has 13 residues.

The chain employs TRBV4-3 and TRBJ2-3, with 10 bases matching TRBD2. V trimming: 3 bases; J trimming: 1 base; junction bases outside the gene matches: 1. The CDR3 runs to 15 residues. Germline V gene lookup returns CDR1 LGHNA and CDR2 YSLEER. CDR3 sequence: CASSHGTSGTDTQYF. The CDR3 DNA is TGCGCCAGCAGCCACGGGACTAGCGGCACAGATACGCAGTATTTT.

This clonotype has a count of ten or more. The chain is built from TRBV11-1 and TRBJ2-1; TRBD2 matches at 15 bases. After removal of 4 bases from V and 4 bases from J, the junction contained 14 bases not matched to a gene. Germline V gene data show CDR1 as SGHAT and CDR2 as FQDESV (reference sequence). The CDR3 length is 20 residues. The CDR3 DNA is TGTGCCAGCAGCTCACCCCGGACTAGCGGGGGGGCTGGAGCATACAATGAGCAGTTCTTC. Amino acid sequence: CASSSPRTSGGAGAYNEQFF.

This clonotype appeared many times. The V call is TRBV20-1, the J call TRBJ1-5; TRBD1 matches 8 bases. The CDR3 consists of 14 residues. Germline V gene lookup returns CDR1 DFQATT and CDR2 SNEGSKA (reference sequence). V dropped 1 base and J dropped 2; count of bases not matched to a gene: 1. For the CDR3, the DNA is TGCAGTGCTAGAGGGACAGGGCGCAATCAGCCCCAGCATTTT. Translation gives CSARGTGRNQPQHF.

The V call is TRBV12-3 or TRBV12-4, the J call TRBJ2-5, with TRBD2 as a possible D gene (6 bases). Deletions cut 6 bases from V and 7 bases from J, with 12 bases between. This CDR3 is built from 12 residues. DNA for the CDR3: TGTGCCAGCAGCTGGGCGGAGGGGACCCAGTACTTC. It yields the protein CASSWAEGTQYF.

This clonotype came up many times. One junction end disagrees with the germline gene, perhaps due to a read error. The chain couples TRBV7-7 to TRBJ2-3; D unclear. Germline CDR1 and CDR2: SSHAT and FNYEAQ (reference sequence). There are 14 residues in the CDR3. The CDR3 sequence is CASSSGSGTDTQYF. The CDR3 DNA is TGTGCTAGCAGCTCGGGTTCTGGGACAGATACGCAGTATTTT. Filled out from reference TRBV7-7 and TRBJ2-3, the complete variable domain reads GAGVSQSPRYKVTKRGQDVTLRCDPISSHATLYWYQQALGQGPEFLTYFNYEAQPDKSGLPSDRFSAERPEGSISTLTIQRTEQRDSAMYRCASSSGSGTDTQYFGPGTRLTVL.

Points on this clonotype: With a much larger clone just one base away, this may be a read error. The chain links TRBV15 to TRBJ2-1; tentatively, D is TRBD1 (6 bases). The CDR3 has 14 residues. Per germline, CDR1 LNHNV and CDR2 YYDKDF (reference sequence). The CDR3 DNA is TGTGTCACCAGCAGCTCCGGACAGAGAAATGAGCAGTTCTTC. It codes for CVTSSSGQRNEQFF.

Many counts were recorded for this clonotype. J is TRBJ2-7 and V is TRBV25-1, with D possibly being TRBD1 (6 bases). Germline V gene lookup returns CDR1 MGHDK and CDR2 SYGVNS. Trimming removed 7 bases at V and 1 base at J, with 14 bases between. This CDR3 is 14 amino acids long. The DNA of the CDR3 is TGTGCCAGCACCAATAAGACAGGATCCTACGAGCAGTACTTC. Protein product: CASTNKTGSYEQYF.

The rearrangement joins TRBV20-1 to TRBJ2-1, with 16 positions matching TRBD2. This CDR3 is built from 19 residues. J gave up 1 base and V 2 bases, and 8 bases lay outside the gene matches. Germline loops: CDR1 DFQATT, CDR2 SNEGSKA (reference sequence). In DNA form, the CDR3 reads TGCAGTGCTAGAAACAGGGGACTAGCGGGGGGGCTATCCTACAATGAGCAGTTCTTC. It translates to CSARNRGLAGGLSYNEQFF.

The chain couples TRBV2 to TRBJ2-7; 7 bases agree with TRBD2. Per the germline V gene, CDR1 is SNHLY and CDR2 is FYNNEI. The CDR3 runs 16 residues. V was clipped by 2 bases and J by 3 bases; unmatched bases: 10. DNA of the CDR3: TGTGCCAGCAGTGAAAAGGTGGGACTAATAATCTACGAGCAGTACTTC. Its translation is CASSEKVGLIIYEQYF. The whole variable domain, remainder taken from reference TRBV2 and TRBJ2-7, is EPEVTQTPSHQVTQMGQEVILRCVPISNHLYFYWYRQILGQKVEFLVSFYNNEISEKSEIFDDQFSVERPDGSNFTLKIRSTKLEDSAMYFCASSEKVGLIIYEQYFGPGTRLTVT.

This clonotype was seen at least ten times. The V and J genes are TRBV5-6 and TRBJ2-7; no reliable D call. The V end lost 2 bases, the J end lost 3 bases, and 12 bases lay between the germline ends. The V gene's germline CDR1 is SGHDT and CDR2 YYEEEE. The CDR3 runs 14 residues. CDR3 in DNA: TGTGCCAGCAGCTTTCGCAGAGTGAACTACGAGCAGTACTTC. It is translated as CASSFRRVNYEQYF.

This clonotype came up many times. The chain employs TRBV2 and TRBJ2-2, with TRBD2 matching 11 bases. J lost 0 bases, V lost 4 bases, and 4 bases had no gene match. The V gene's germline CDR1 is SNHLY and CDR2 FYNNEI. The CDR3 sequence is 17 residues long. The CDR3 is CASSGSSGRPNTGELFF. The CDR3, as DNA: TGTGCCAGCAGTGGATCTAGCGGGAGGCCGAACACCGGGGAGCTGTTTTTT.

This clonotype was seen at least ten times. This chain links TRBV7-2 with TRBJ2-5, with D maybe TRBD2 (6 bases). Germline CDR1 reads SGHTA; CDR2 reads FQGNSA. V gave up 5 bases and J gave up 2 bases, with 18 bases separating them. The CDR3 runs to 16 residues. The CDR3 here is CASSPPGGGGQETQYF. The CDR3 DNA follows: TGTGCCAGCAGCCCCCCGGGCGGTGGGGGGCAAGAGACCCAGTACTTC.